A selection of T cell receptor beta chains follows, all from one sample in a study of blood T cell repertoires in COVID-19. Profiling relied on immunoSEQ multiplex PCR, and the TCRdb table lists in-frame clones only, not all of them. The sample contains about 140,000 clones, about 86% of which appear only once. Material: peripheral blood. These receptors came from a woman in her sixties with acute or convalescent COVID-19. The CDR3 runs from the conserved cysteine through the conserved F or W. A D gene is named only where the DNA matches it firmly. Clone size appears in some rows only: once, few, many, or a class for an expanded clone.

j_call | v_call | clone_size | d_call | cdr3_nt | cdr3_aa
TRBJ1-5 | TRBV7-2 | - | - | TGTGCCAGCAGCCAATTTAATCAGCCCCAGCATTTT | CASSQFNQPQHF
TRBJ1-4 | TRBV29-1 | - | - | TGCAGCGTTGGGTCTGGGGGCTCTAATGAAAAACTGTTTTTT | CSVGSGGSNEKLFF
TRBJ1-1 | TRBV5-1 | - | TRBD1 | TGCGCCAGCAGCCTAGGACAGGGGTACGCTGAAGCTTTCTTT | CASSLGQGYAEAFF
TRBJ2-3 | TRBV10-3 | - | - | TGTGCCATCAGGGAGGGACTCGGTACGCAGTATTTT | CAIREGLGTQYF
TRBJ2-5 | TRBV28 | - | TRBD1 | TGTGCCAGCAGGCGACAGGGGGTACAGACCCAGTACTTC | CASRRQGVQTQYF
TRBJ2-7 | TRBV28 | - | TRBD1 | TGTGCCAGCAGTTCCGGACAGGATTACTCCTACGAGCAGTACTTC | CASSSGQDYSYEQYF
TRBJ2-7 | TRBV30 | - | TRBD1 | TGTGCCTGGAGTGTAGGTCCAGGGGGAATAGGGCAGTACTTC | CAWSVGPGGIGQYF
TRBJ1-6 | TRBV19 | - | TRBD1 | TGTGCCAGTACCCCCTCGTTTTACAGGGGTAATTCACCCCTCCACTTT | CASTPSFYRGNSPLHF
TRBJ2-3 | TRBV5-4 | - | - | TGTGCCAGCAGCTTGGGACTGCTCACAGATACGCAGTATTTT | CASSLGLLTDTQYF
TRBJ2-7 | TRBV28 | - | TRBD1 | TGTGCCAGCATAGCTCCCCCGGACAGGGGCTACGAGCAGTACTTC | CASIAPPDRGYEQYF
TRBJ2-5 | TRBV19 | - | - | TGTGCCAGTAGTACAACAGGGATTCGCCAAGAGACCCAGTACTTC | CASSTTGIRQETQYF
TRBJ1-1 | TRBV6-2/TRBV6-3 | - | - | TGTGCCAGCAGTTACTCGCGGCCAGAGGAAAACACTGAAGCTTTCTTT | CASSYSRPEENTEAFF
TRBJ1-5 | TRBV28 | - | - | TGTGCCAGCAGCCCCGCACAGGTTTCTCAGCCCCAGCATTTT | CASSPAQVSQPQHF
TRBJ2-3 | TRBV11-3 | - | - | TGTGCGAGCCAGGGGGGACTCCCATTAACAGATACGCAGTATTTT | CASQGGLPLTDTQYF
TRBJ1-1 | TRBV25-1 | - | - | TGTGCCAGCAGTGACCCCGGACGGGGGAACACTGAAGCTTTCTTT | CASSDPGRGNTEAFF
TRBJ2-7 | TRBV6-6 | - | - | TGTGCCAGCAGTTACCGTAGGACAGAGTTTCACGAGCAGTACTTC | CASSYRRTEFHEQYF
TRBJ1-3 | TRBV28 | - | - | TGTGCCAGCAGTTCAGACACTCACACCATATATTTT | CASSSDTHTIYF
TRBJ1-1 | TRBV12-3/TRBV12-4 | once | TRBD1 | TGTGCCAGCAGTCAAAGACAGGGGGCTTTCTTT | CASSQRQGAFF
TRBJ2-7 | TRBV3-1/TRBV3-2 | - | - | TGTGCCAGCAGCCCCACCGGGAGGGGGCCGTACGAGCAGTACTTC | CASSPTGRGPYEQYF
TRBJ1-2 | TRBV18 | once | TRBD1 | TGTGCCAGCTCACAGCGACAGGGGGACTATGGCTACACCTTC | CASSQRQGDYGYTF
TRBJ2-7 | TRBV11-2 | - | - | TGTGCCAGCAGCTTCGCGACTGTAACCTACGAGCAGTACTTC | CASSFATVTYEQYF
TRBJ1-2 | TRBV3-1/TRBV3-2 | - | - | TGTGCCAGCAGCCAAGAACCTGACGCCGGGATCTATGGCTACACCTTC | CASSQEPDAGIYGYTF
TRBJ2-3 | TRBV29-1 | - | - | TGCAGCGTATCCGACCGGGGGGCCCCAGCCCGGTATTTT | CSVSDRGAPARYF
TRBJ2-2 | TRBV27 | - | TRBD2 | TGTGCCAGCAGTTTAGCTAGCGGGACCACCGGGGAGCTGTTTTTT | CASSLASGTTGELFF
TRBJ2-3 | TRBV3-1/TRBV3-2 | - | TRBD1 | TGTGCCAGCAGCCCCCGACAGGGTGCAGATACGCAGTATTTT | CASSPRQGADTQYF
TRBJ2-3 | TRBV7-3 | - | - | TGTGCCAGCAGCTTAGTGCTAGGGGGCACAGATACGCAGTATTTT | CASSLVLGGTDTQYF
TRBJ1-1 | TRBV30 | few | - | TGTGCCTGGAGTGCAGGGGCTATGAACACTGAAGCTTTCTTT | CAWSAGAMNTEAFF
TRBJ1-2 | TRBV27 | - | TRBD1 | TGTGCCAGCAGCCCCGGGACAGGGTCCTATGGCTACACCTTC | CASSPGTGSYGYTF
TRBJ1-2 | TRBV2 | - | TRBD1 | TGTGCCAGCAGTGAAGTTGAGACAGGGGGCAGGGGCTACACCTTC | CASSEVETGGRGYTF
TRBJ1-6 | TRBV18 | few | - | TGTGCCAGCTCACCGACAGATTATAATTCACCCCTCCACTTT | CASSPTDYNSPLHF
TRBJ1-2 | TRBV4-2 | - | - | TGTGCCAGCAGCCAAGATCAGGGCTCGTCTGGCTACACCTTC | CASSQDQGSSGYTF
TRBJ1-3 | TRBV7-9 | few | - | TGTGCCAGCAGCTTGACCTCCGGGATCGGCTCTGGAAACACCATATATTTT | CASSLTSGIGSGNTIYF
TRBJ1-6 | TRBV7-9 | few | - | TGTGCCAGCAGCTCGGGTGTGTCCTATAATTCACCCCTCCACTTT | CASSSGVSYNSPLHF
TRBJ2-1 | TRBV5-5 | - | - | TGTGCCAGCAGCTTGGAGGGGTACTCCTACAATGAGCAGTTCTTC | CASSLEGYSYNEQFF
TRBJ1-2 | TRBV4-2 | - | - | TGTGCCAGCAGCCAAGAAACGCGACGGGCTAACTATGGCTACACCTTC | CASSQETRRANYGYTF
TRBJ2-5 | TRBV3-1/TRBV3-2 | - | - | TGTGCCAGCAGCCAGCGAAAGAGGCGGGAGACCCAGTACTTC | CASSQRKRRETQYF
TRBJ1-2 | TRBV18 | - | - | TGTGCCAGCTCACCACCTAATCTAGCTAACTATGGCTACACCTTC | CASSPPNLANYGYTF
TRBJ2-3 | TRBV6-5 | - | - | TGTGCCAGCAGTTATCACACAGATACGCAGTATTTT | CASSYHTDTQYF
TRBJ1-1 | TRBV4-3 | - | - | TGCGCCAGCAGCCAAGATGGGACACAGAACACTGAAGCTTTCTTT | CASSQDGTQNTEAFF
TRBJ1-6 | TRBV20-1 | - | - | TGCAGTGCTAGTTCGCCCGGTTCACCCCTCCACTTT | CSASSPGSPLHF
TRBJ2-2 | TRBV6-5 | - | TRBD2 | TGTGCCATCGCGGGAGTTAGTACCGGGGAGCTGTTTTTT | CAIAGVSTGELFF
TRBJ2-1 | TRBV7-3 | - | TRBD1 | TGTGCCAGCAGCTTAGACAGGGACACCTACAATGAGCAGTTCTTC | CASSLDRDTYNEQFF
TRBJ1-4 | TRBV10-3 | - | - | TGTGCCATCAGTGAGCCCGACGCAGGGGAAAAACTGTTTTTT | CAISEPDAGEKLFF
TRBJ1-2 | TRBV4-1 | - | - | TGCGCCAACAGCCAAGAGTTTGCGGTTACAACGGGTGGCTACACCTTC | CANSQEFAVTTGGYTF
TRBJ1-2 | TRBV19 | - | TRBD1 | TGTGCCAGTAGTATAGCTGGACAGGGGGCGCTTAACTATGGCTACACCTTC | CASSIAGQGALNYGYTF
TRBJ2-7 | TRBV19 | - | TRBD1 | TGTGCCACCTCGACAGGGGGGGGATCCTACGAGCAGTACTTC | CATSTGGGSYEQYF
TRBJ2-7 | TRBV6-2/TRBV6-3 | - | - | TGTGCCAGCAGTCAGCCCTCTCTTGGGCGGGACTCCTACGAGCAGTACTTC | CASSQPSLGRDSYEQYF
TRBJ2-1 | TRBV6-5 | - | - | TGTGCCAGCAGTTACTCGAAATTGAGAAGAAGACAGTTCTTC | CASSYSKLRRRQFF
TRBJ1-1 | TRBV4-1 | - | TRBD1 | TGCGCCAGCAGCCGCCGCGGACAGGGGATGATCACTGAAGCTTTCTTT | CASSRRGQGMITEAFF
TRBJ1-6 | TRBV28 | - | TRBD1 | TGTGCCAGCAGTTTATTAGGACAGGGAGGCGATTCACCCCTCCACTTT | CASSLLGQGGDSPLHF
TRBJ1-2 | TRBV6-6 | - | TRBD1 | TGTGCCAGCAGTTACGACGGGACAGCCTATGGCTACACCTTC | CASSYDGTAYGYTF
TRBJ2-7 | TRBV20-1 | - | TRBD2 | TGCAGTGCTAGTAGCGGGAGGGCCTACGAGCAGTACTTC | CSASSGRAYEQYF
TRBJ2-7 | TRBV30 | - | TRBD1 | TGTGCCTGGAGGCCGGGACAGACCTCTAAGAAGTCCTACGAGCAGTACTTC | CAWRPGQTSKKSYEQYF
TRBJ2-3 | TRBV24-1 | - | - | TGTGCCACCAGTGGGGCAAAGTTAGCAGATACGCAGTATTTT | CATSGAKLADTQYF
TRBJ2-2 | TRBV9 | - | TRBD2 | TGTGCCAGCAGCGTAGGCGGGAGCAACGACGGGGAGCTGTTTTTT | CASSVGGSNDGELFF
TRBJ2-7 | TRBV6-6 | - | - | TGTGCCAGCAGTTACTCGTTCCGGTACGAGCAGTACTTC | CASSYSFRYEQYF
TRBJ2-7 | TRBV7-2 | - | TRBD1 | TGTGCCAGCAGCTTAGAGGGGGCGGCCCGTCACGAGCAGTACTTC | CASSLEGAARHEQYF
TRBJ1-4 | TRBV28 | once | - | TGTGCCAGCAGTTTATGGGAGGCAACTAATGAAAAACTGTTTTTT | CASSLWEATNEKLFF
TRBJ2-6 | TRBV3-1/TRBV3-2 | - | - | TGTGCCAGCAGCCAAGCGGGGGCCAACGTCCTGACTTTC | CASSQAGANVLTF
TRBJ2-4 | TRBV11-2 | - | - | TGTGCCAGCAGCTTAGATGCCAGGGAATTGATTTACTTC | CASSLDARELIYF